This TCR beta chain was obtained from a study of tumor and adjacent non-tumor tissue in lung cancer. Study-level information: On average, productive TCRbeta reads reached roughly 3.9 million per sample.

Study findings and constraints: Tumor tissue had significantly higher TCR diversity than normal lung.

A modified ARM-PCR protocol with three rounds of nested PCR amplified TCRbeta. TCRdb processed the multiplex PCR reads anew with MiXCR; each CDR3 protein has one entry. The data show 44,000 or so distinct CDR3 sequences, more than 60% seen once. The V end lost 1 base, the J end lost 4 bases, and 6 bases lay between the germline ends. From germline, CDR1 is MNHNS and CDR2 SASEGT. The CDR3 spans 13 residues. This clonotype has ten or more counts. Its antigen remains unidentified. No cell sorting was done before RNA was extracted from the tissue. More than 3 cm separated this lung sample from the edge of the tumor.

The specimen was distant non-tumor lung tissue. The chain recombines TRBV6-1 with TRBJ2-3; D not certain. This sequence was found in a woman in her thirties or forties with non-small cell lung cancer. The CDR3 DNA follows: TGTGCCAGCAGTGAAGGTGTTCCAGATACGCAGTATTTT. This codes for CASSEGVPDTQYF.